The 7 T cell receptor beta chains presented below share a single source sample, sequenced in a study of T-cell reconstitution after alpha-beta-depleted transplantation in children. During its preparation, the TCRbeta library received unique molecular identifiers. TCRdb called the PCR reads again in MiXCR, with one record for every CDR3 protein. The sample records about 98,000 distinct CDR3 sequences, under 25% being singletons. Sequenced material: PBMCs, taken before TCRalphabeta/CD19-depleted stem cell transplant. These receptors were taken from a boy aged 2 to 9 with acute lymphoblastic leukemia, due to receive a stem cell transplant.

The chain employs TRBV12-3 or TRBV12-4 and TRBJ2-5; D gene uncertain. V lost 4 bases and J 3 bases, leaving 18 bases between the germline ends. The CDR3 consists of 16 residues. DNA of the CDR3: TGTGCCAGCAGTTATGGAAGCAAGTTAACCGAAGAGACCCAGTACTTC. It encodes CASSYGSKLTEETQYF.

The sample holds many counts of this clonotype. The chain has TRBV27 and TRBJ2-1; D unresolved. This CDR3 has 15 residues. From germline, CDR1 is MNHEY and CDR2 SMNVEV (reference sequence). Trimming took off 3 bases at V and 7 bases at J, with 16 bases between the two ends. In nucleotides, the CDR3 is TGTGCCAGCAGTTTCTACGTCCTTGGATTGAATGAGCAGTTCTTC. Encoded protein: CASSFYVLGLNEQFF.

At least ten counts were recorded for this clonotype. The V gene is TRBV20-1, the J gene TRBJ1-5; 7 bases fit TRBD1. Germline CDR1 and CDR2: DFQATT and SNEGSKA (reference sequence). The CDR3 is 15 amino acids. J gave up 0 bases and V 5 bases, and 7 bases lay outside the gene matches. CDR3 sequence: CSAGGTAYSNQPQHF. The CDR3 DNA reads TGCAGTGCTGGGGGGACAGCTTATAGCAATCAGCCCCAGCATTTT.

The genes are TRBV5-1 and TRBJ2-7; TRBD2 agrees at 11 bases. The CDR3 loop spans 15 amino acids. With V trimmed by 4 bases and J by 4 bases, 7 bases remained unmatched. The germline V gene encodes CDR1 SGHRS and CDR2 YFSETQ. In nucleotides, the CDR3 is TGCGCCAGCAGCAGGGGACTAGCGGTGGGGTACGAGCAGTACTTC. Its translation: CASSRGLAVGYEQYF.

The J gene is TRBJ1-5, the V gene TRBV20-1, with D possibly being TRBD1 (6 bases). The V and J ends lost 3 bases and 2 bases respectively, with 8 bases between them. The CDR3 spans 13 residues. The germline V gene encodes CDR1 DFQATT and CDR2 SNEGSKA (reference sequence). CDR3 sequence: CSASRTGNQPQHF. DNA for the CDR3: TGCAGTGCTAGCCGGACAGGCAATCAGCCCCAGCATTTT.

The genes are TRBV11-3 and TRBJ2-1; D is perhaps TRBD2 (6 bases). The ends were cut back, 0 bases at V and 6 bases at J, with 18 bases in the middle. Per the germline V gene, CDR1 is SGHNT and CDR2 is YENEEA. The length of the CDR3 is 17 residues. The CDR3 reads CASSLDLSGGAGNEQFF. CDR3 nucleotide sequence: TGTGCCAGCAGCTTAGATCTCAGCGGAGGGGCTGGCAATGAGCAGTTCTTC.

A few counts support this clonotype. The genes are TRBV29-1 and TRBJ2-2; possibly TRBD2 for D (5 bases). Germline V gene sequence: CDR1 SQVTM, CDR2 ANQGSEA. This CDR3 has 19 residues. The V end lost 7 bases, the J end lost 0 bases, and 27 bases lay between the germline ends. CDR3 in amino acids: CSGYRDTTTHRSNTGELFF. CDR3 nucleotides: TGCAGCGGGTACCGGGATACCACTACCCATCGCTCGAACACCGGGGAGCTGTTTTTT.